These T cell receptor beta chains were read from a single sample in a study of cytomegalovirus exposure and HLA in healthy donors. Sequencing was performed with immunoSEQ multiplex PCR; in TCRdb, only in-frame clones are kept and a portion is missing. The data contain 150,000 to 200,000 clones, 85% of them singletons. Sequenced sample: PBMCs. The origin of the receptors is a man between 18 and 29 years old in good health and CMV-seropositive. Each CDR3 is given with its conserved first and last residue. A D gene is named only where the DNA matches it firmly. Some rows have no size entry. The others give once, few or many, or a class for an expanded clone.

d_gene	abundance	v_gene	j_gene	CDR3aa	CDR3nt
-	-	TRBV13	TRBJ1-3	CASSLGLIMERNTIYF	TGTGCCAGCAGCTTAGGCCTAATAATGGAGAGAAACACCATATATTTT
-	-	TRBV7-9	TRBJ1-2	CASTTFGTNYGYTF	TGTGCCAGCACCACCTTCGGTACTAACTATGGCTACACCTTC
-	-	TRBV7-9	TRBJ2-2	CASSFDGISSGELFF	TGTGCCAGCAGCTTTGACGGTATTAGCTCCGGGGAGCTGTTTTTT
-	-	TRBV6-1	TRBJ2-3	CASLSRGKLDTQYF	TGTGCCAGCCTTAGCCGGGGAAAGTTGGATACGCAGTATTTT
TRBD1	-	TRBV25-1	TRBJ1-1	CASSELGQGNTEAFF	TGTGCCAGCAGTGAATTGGGACAGGGGAACACTGAAGCTTTCTTT
-	-	TRBV5-1	TRBJ2-6	CASSLTVSSGANVLTF	TGCGCCAGCAGCTTGACAGTGTCCTCTGGGGCCAACGTCCTGACTTTC
TRBD2	-	TRBV7-9	TRBJ2-1	CASSSLAGEGDEQFF	TGTGCCAGCAGCTCACTAGCGGGAGAGGGGGATGAGCAGTTCTTC
-	-	TRBV28	TRBJ1-5	CASRADGEQPQHF	TGTGCCAGCAGGGCCGACGGGGAACAGCCCCAGCATTTT
-	-	TRBV6-5	TRBJ1-5	CASSYVGPEEGQPQHF	TGTGCCAGCAGTTACGTCGGACCGGAGGAGGGCCAGCCCCAGCATTTT
TRBD1	-	TRBV30	TRBJ1-2	CAWREQGAQGDYGYTF	TGTGCCTGGAGGGAACAGGGGGCCCAAGGGGACTATGGCTACACCTTC
TRBD2	-	TRBV7-9	TRBJ2-1	CASSLAGGLGNEQFF	TGTGCCAGCAGTTTAGCGGGGGGGCTGGGGAATGAGCAGTTCTTC
TRBD1	-	TRBV4-2	TRBJ2-7	CASSQTGGTYEQYF	TGTGCCAGCAGCCAAACAGGGGGTACCTACGAGCAGTACTTC
TRBD2	-	TRBV15	TRBJ2-1	CATRKAGTYNEQFF	TGTGCCACCAGGAAAGCGGGGACCTACAATGAGCAGTTCTTC
-	few	TRBV7-2	TRBJ2-7	CASSLAGSGPTYEQYF	TGTGCCAGCAGCTTAGCGGGAAGCGGGCCCACCTACGAGCAGTACTTC
-	-	TRBV28	TRBJ1-2	CASSLFQGFYGYTF	TGTGCCAGCAGTTTATTCCAGGGTTTTTATGGCTACACCTTC
-	-	TRBV28	TRBJ1-5	CASSYRSSDQPQHF	TGTGCCAGCAGTTATAGGAGTAGCGATCAGCCCCAGCATTTT
-	-	TRBV18	TRBJ2-3	CASSPADTQYF	TGTGCCAGCTCACCGGCCGATACGCAGTATTTT
TRBD1	-	TRBV6-5	TRBJ1-1	CASSPGTAFEAFF	TGTGCCAGCAGCCCTGGGACAGCATTTGAAGCTTTCTTT
-	-	TRBV27	TRBJ2-7	CASSLSRGAVSYEQYF	TGTGCCAGCAGTTTATCGCGTGGGGCAGTCTCCTACGAGCAGTACTTC
TRBD2	-	TRBV29-1	TRBJ2-1	CSVPLGGGVYNEQFF	TGCAGCGTCCCTCTAGGCGGGGGGGTCTACAATGAGCAGTTCTTC
-	-	TRBV27	TRBJ1-4	CASSPRWGGRSEKLFF	TGTGCCAGCAGTCCCCGGTGGGGGGGTCGTTCTGAAAAACTGTTTTTT
-	-	TRBV4-1	TRBJ1-5	CASRPTLYSNQPQHF	TGCGCCAGCAGACCTACCCTTTATAGCAATCAGCCCCAGCATTTT
-	-	TRBV7-2	TRBJ1-2	CASSVGMGQPSRYGYTF	TGTGCCAGCAGCGTGGGTATGGGGCAGCCGTCCCGCTATGGCTACACCTTC
-	-	TRBV2	TRBJ1-1	CASTQQEGTEAFF	TGTGCCAGCACCCAACAGGAGGGCACTGAAGCTTTCTTT
-	-	TRBV30	TRBJ1-3	CAWRRQSGNTIYF	TGTGCCTGGAGGAGACAGTCTGGAAACACCATATATTTT
-	-	TRBV2	TRBJ2-6	CASTQFWSSGANVLTF	TGTGCCAGCACGCAGTTTTGGAGCTCTGGGGCCAACGTCCTGACTTTC
TRBD1	-	TRBV2	TRBJ2-7	CASRRDSPYEQYF	TGTGCCAGCAGAAGGGACAGTCCCTACGAGCAGTACTTC
TRBD2	-	TRBV9	TRBJ2-1	CASSVEGGRIYNEQFF	TGTGCCAGCAGCGTAGAGGGCGGGAGGATCTACAATGAGCAGTTCTTC